These T cell receptor beta chains were read from a single sample in a study of T cell clonotyping in hematopoietic cell transplantation. Sequencing used immunoSEQ multiplex PCR; TCRdb keeps in-frame clones, though not all of them. The sample lists 10,000 or so clones, around 85% occurring once. The sequences come from PBMCs, collected 180 days after allogeneic stem cell transplant. These receptors were taken from a human patient who had an allogeneic stem cell transplant, so the T cells may come from the graft donor. The donor label of this sample is uncertain. Some clones in this sample may be carry-over from other donors' samples. CDR3s include the opening cysteine and the closing phenylalanine or tryptophan. D genes are given only for firm matches. Clone size is stated in some rows and not others, as once, few, many or a class when expanded.

v_call	clone_size	j_call	d_call	cdr3_nt	cdr3_aa
TRBV27	-	TRBJ2-3	-	TGTGCCAGATGGGGGTCCACACACACAGATACGCAGTATTTT	CARWGSTHTDTQYF
TRBV12-5	-	TRBJ1-1	-	TGTGCTAGTGGTTTGGGGGACATAAGATGGAACACTGAAGCTTTCTTT	CASGLGDIRWNTEAFF
TRBV6-6	-	TRBJ1-6	-	TGTGCCAGCAGTTACTCAGAAGTTTCACCCCTCCACTTT	CASSYSEVSPLHF
TRBV28	-	TRBJ2-7	-	TGTGCCAGCAGCGCTTGGGGGCCGAACGAGCAGTACTTC	CASSAWGPNEQYF
TRBV4-1	once	TRBJ2-5	-	TGCGCCAGCAGCCAAGAGAAGGCGGTTATGGGGACCCAGTACTTC	CASSQEKAVMGTQYF
TRBV25-1	-	TRBJ1-3	TRBD1	TGTGCCAGCAGTACCCCCTCGACAGGGTTTGGAAACACCATATATTTT	CASSTPSTGFGNTIYF
TRBV15	few	TRBJ1-4	-	TGTGCCACCAGCAGAGATCGGAGGGAAATTAATGAAAAACTGTTTTTT	CATSRDRREINEKLFF
TRBV18	-	TRBJ1-1	-	TGTGCCAGCTCACCACTGGGGGCAGCGGTGGACACTGAAGCTTTCTTT	CASSPLGAAVDTEAFF
TRBV5-4	-	TRBJ1-1	-	TGTGCCAGCAGCTTTGCTAAGGGAGGGGGGATCACTGAAGCTTTCTTT	CASSFAKGGGITEAFF
TRBV2	-	TRBJ1-3	TRBD1	TGTGCCAGCAGTGTGGAACAGGGGGAAAACACCATATATTTT	CASSVEQGENTIYF
TRBV30	-	TRBJ1-1	-	TGTGCCTGGAATCCGGGGATAAAAGCTGAAGCTTTCTTT	CAWNPGIKAEAFF
TRBV19	once	TRBJ2-1	-	TGTGCCAGTTCGGGACTTCCATTAAACAATGAGCAGTTCTTC	CASSGLPLNNEQFF
TRBV2	-	TRBJ1-6	-	TGTGCCAGCGACCCTAATCAGGGCAATAATTCACCCCTCCACTTT	CASDPNQGNNSPLHF
TRBV7-2	-	TRBJ1-2	-	TGTGCCAGCAGCTCGCCTAGTCGTTATGGCTACACCTTC	CASSSPSRYGYTF
TRBV5-1	once	TRBJ1-4	TRBD1	TGCGCCAGCAGCATCCGGTCTGCAGGGGGAGGTGAAAAACTGTTTTTT	CASSIRSAGGGEKLFF
TRBV25-1	-	TRBJ1-5	-	TGTGCCAGCAGTGGGTTGACATACGAGCCCCAGCATTTT	CASSGLTYEPQHF